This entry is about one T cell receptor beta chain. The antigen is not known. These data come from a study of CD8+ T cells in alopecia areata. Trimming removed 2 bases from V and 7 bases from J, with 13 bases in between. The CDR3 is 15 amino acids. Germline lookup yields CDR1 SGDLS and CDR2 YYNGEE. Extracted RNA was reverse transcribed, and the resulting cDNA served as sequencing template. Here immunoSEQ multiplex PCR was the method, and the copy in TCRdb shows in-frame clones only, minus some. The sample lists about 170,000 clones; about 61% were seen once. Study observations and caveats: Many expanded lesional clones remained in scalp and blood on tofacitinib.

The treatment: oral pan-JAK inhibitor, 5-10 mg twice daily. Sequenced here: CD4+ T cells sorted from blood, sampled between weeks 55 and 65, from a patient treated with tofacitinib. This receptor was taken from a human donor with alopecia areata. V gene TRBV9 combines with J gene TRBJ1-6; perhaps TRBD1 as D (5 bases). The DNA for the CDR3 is TGTGCCAGCAGCGTTCACGCGGGGACCAATTCACCCCTCCACTTT. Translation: CASSVHAGTNSPLHF.